The text below deals with one T cell receptor (beta chain). Its target is unknown. The entry originates in a study of CD4 T cells in relation to SARS-CoV-2 and coronaviruses. Study-wide background: Negative control cultures got HIV-1 Nef peptides or no peptide.

Unexposed donor CD4+ T cells date from about 2010-2019, before the COVID-19 pandemic. Isolation of CD4+ T cells took place after approximately eleven days in culture. Generated by immunoSEQ multiplex PCR, the TCRdb table keeps only in-frame clones and is missing some. The repertoire holds 20,000 to 30,000 clones, with roughly 80% as singletons. General study findings and limits: Around 62% of donors had memory CD4+ clonotypes crossrecognizing SARS-CoV-2 and common cold coronavirus spike. Monoreactive clones expanded significantly more to SARS-CoV-2 than crossreactive clones did.

V was pared by 1 base and J by 0 bases, with 12 bases between. CDR1 and CDR2 from the germline V gene are LGHDT and YNNKEL (reference sequence). The CDR3 length is 17 residues. Input material: CD4+ T cells from PBMCs, cultured in vitro. The gene calls are TRBV3-1 (or the pseudogene TRBV3-2) and TRBJ2-2; D unresolved. This sequence originates from a human donor in good health. CDR3 loop: CASSQVLAETNTGELFF. The CDR3 coding sequence is TGTGCCAGCAGCCAAGTTTTGGCGGAGACGAACACCGGGGAGCTGTTTTTT.